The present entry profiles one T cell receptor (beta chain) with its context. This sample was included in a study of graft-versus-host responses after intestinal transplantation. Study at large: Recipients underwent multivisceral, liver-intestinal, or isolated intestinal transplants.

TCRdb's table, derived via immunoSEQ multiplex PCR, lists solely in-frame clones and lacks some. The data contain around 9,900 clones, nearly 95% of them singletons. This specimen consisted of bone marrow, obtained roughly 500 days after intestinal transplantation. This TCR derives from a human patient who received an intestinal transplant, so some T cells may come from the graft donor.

Written as DNA, the CDR3 is TGTGCCAGTAGTACCACAGGGTATTACGAGCAGTACTTC. This codes for CASSTTGYYEQYF. This chain uses TRBV19 with TRBJ2-7; TRBD1 is a possible D gene (6 bases). This CDR3 spans 13 amino acids. V lost 4 bases and J 4 bases, leaving 11 bases between the germline ends. Germline CDR1 LNHDA, CDR2 SQIVND (reference sequence).